The 5 T cell receptor beta chains below all came from one sample that was sequenced in a study of control samples from healthy donors and cancer patients. Using immunoSEQ multiplex PCR, the repertoire was profiled, and TCRdb retains in-frame clones only, with some absent. This sample has under 55,000 clones, with 80% found just once. The sample consisted of blood. These receptors were obtained from an older man in good health.

The chain links TRBV9 to TRBJ2-1, with 8 nucleotides matching TRBD2. CDR1 SGDLS and CDR2 YYNGEE come from the germline V gene. CDR3 length: 15 amino acids. V gave up 0 bases and J gave up 3 bases; unmatched junction bases: 2. The CDR3 is CASSVERGGYNEQFF. Here the CDR3 DNA reads TGTGCCAGCAGCGTAGAACGGGGGGGCTACAATGAGCAGTTCTTC.

The chain couples TRBV5-1 to TRBJ2-7, with a weak D call TRBD2 (6 bases). V lost 4 bases and J 4 bases, leaving 18 bases between the germline ends. The CDR3 is 15 amino acids. Germline V gene sequence: CDR1 SGHRS, CDR2 YFSETQ. This CDR3 is CASSPFPGGRYEQYF. In DNA form, the CDR3 reads TGCGCCAGCAGCCCATTTCCCGGGGGTCGTTACGAGCAGTACTTC.

V and J are TRBV10-2 and TRBJ2-1; 9 nucleotides line up with TRBD2. V shed 11 bases, J shed 0 bases, and the junction held 14 bases outside the gene matches. The CDR3 covers 17 residues. Germline V CDR1 and CDR2: WSHSY, SAAADI. The CDR3 sequence is CAPRGGAGGPSYNEQFF. CDR3 bases: TGCGCCCCCCGGGGGGGCGCGGGGGGGCCCTCCTACAATGAGCAGTTCTTC.

V and J are TRBV3-1 (or the pseudogene TRBV3-2) and TRBJ1-4, with D unresolved. The CDR3 has 14 residues. The V gene's germline CDR1 is LGHDT and CDR2 YNNKEL (reference sequence). V dropped 0 bases and J dropped 5 bases, with 7 bases sitting between them. CDR3 residues: CASSQESLNEKLFF. CDR3 sequence (DNA): TGTGCCAGCAGCCAAGAGAGTCTAAATGAAAAACTGTTTTTT.

The chain combines TRBV9 with TRBJ2-7; TRBD1 agrees at 7 bases. The CDR3 sequence is 15 residues long. With V trimmed by 0 bases and J by 2 bases, 5 bases remained unmatched. Germline CDR1 is SGDLS and CDR2 is YYNGEE. The chain's CDR3 is CASSVATGVTYEQYF. In DNA, the CDR3 is TGTGCCAGCAGCGTAGCAACAGGGGTGACCTACGAGCAGTACTTC.